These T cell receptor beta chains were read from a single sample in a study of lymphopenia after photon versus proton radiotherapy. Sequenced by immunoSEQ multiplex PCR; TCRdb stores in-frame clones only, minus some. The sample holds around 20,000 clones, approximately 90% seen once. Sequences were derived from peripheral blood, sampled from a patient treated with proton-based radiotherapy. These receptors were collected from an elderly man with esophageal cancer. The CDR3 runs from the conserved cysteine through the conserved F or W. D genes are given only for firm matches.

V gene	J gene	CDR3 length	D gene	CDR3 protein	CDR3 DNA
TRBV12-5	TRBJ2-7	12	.	CASGSDSYEQYF	TGTGCTAGTGGTTCTGACAGTTACGAGCAGTACTTC
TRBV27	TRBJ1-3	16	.	CASSSGTGWSGNTIYF	TGTGCCAGCAGTAGCGGTACAGGGTGGTCTGGAAACACCATATATTTT
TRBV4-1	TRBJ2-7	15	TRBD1	CASSQTGTGFYEQYF	TGCGCCAGCAGCCAGACCGGGACAGGCTTTTACGAGCAGTACTTC
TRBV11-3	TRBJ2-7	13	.	CASSLGPLDRQYF	TGTGCCAGCAGCTTAGGGCCCCTCGACAGGCAGTACTTC
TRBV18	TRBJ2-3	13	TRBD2	CASSPPGTSAQYF	TGTGCCAGCTCACCACCCGGGACTAGCGCGCAGTATTTT
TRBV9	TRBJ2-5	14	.	CASSVGSGVETQYF	TGTGCCAGCAGCGTAGGTAGCGGCGTCGAGACCCAGTACTTC
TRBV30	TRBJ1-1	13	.	CAWSIGAPAEAFF	TGTGCCTGGAGTATCGGGGCCCCCGCTGAAGCTTTCTTT
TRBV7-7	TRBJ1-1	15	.	CASSLNSIADTEAFF	TGTGCTAGCAGCTTAAACAGCATTGCGGACACTGAAGCTTTCTTT
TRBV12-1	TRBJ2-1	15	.	CASSFAASSYNEQFF	TGTGCCAGCAGCTTTGCGGCTAGCTCCTACAATGAGCAGTTCTTC
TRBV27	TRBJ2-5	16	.	CASSLSPSLSQETQYF	TGTGCCAGCAGTTTATCCCCTTCCTTAAGCCAAGAGACCCAGTACTTC
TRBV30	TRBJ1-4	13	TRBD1	CAWSAGQGEKLFF	TGTGCCTGGAGTGCTGGACAGGGTGAAAAACTGTTTTTT